This entry lists 20 T cell receptor beta chains sequenced from one sample in a study of OX40 agonist ivuxolimab in advanced cancers. Repertoires were generated with immunoSEQ multiplex PCR, while TCRdb's copy carries only in-frame clones and drops some. The top ten clones hold under 3% of a sample with fewer than 90,000 clones, around 90% of them seen once. The sample consisted of CD4+ or CD8+ T cells sorted from blood, taken in a trial of the OX40 agonist ivuxolimab. Receptors originate from an adult with an advanced solid tumor such as melanoma, head and neck, liver or kidney cancer.

V is TRBV28 and J is TRBJ1-1; the D gene is possibly TRBD1 (5 bases). The CDR3 is made up of 14 amino acids. V dropped 4 bases and J dropped 3 bases, with 12 bases sitting between them. The germline V gene encodes CDR1 MDHEN and CDR2 SYDVKM. The CDR3 bases are TGTGCCAGCAGTTCTTTCCGGGGGTACACTGAAGCTTTCTTT. It specifies CASSSFRGYTEAFF.

The chain recombines TRBV25-1 with TRBJ2-5; 7 bases are shared with TRBD2. The V gene end was trimmed by 1 base and the J gene end by 7 bases; junction bases not matched to a gene: 6. The CDR3 is made up of 14 amino acids. Germline V gives CDR1 MGHDK, CDR2 SYGVNS. The CDR3 sequence is CASSEWGGIGTQYF. The DNA for the CDR3 is TGTGCCAGCAGTGAATGGGGGGGAATCGGGACCCAGTACTTC. The variable domain in full, with the rest retrieved from reference TRBV25-1 and TRBJ2-5, is EADIYQTPRYLVIGTGKKITLECSQTMGHDKMYWYQQDPGMELHLIHYSYGVNSTEKGDLSSESTVSRIRTEHFPLTLESARPSHTSQYLCASSEWGGIGTQYFGPGTRLLVL.

The chain is built from TRBV28 and TRBJ1-4, with a weak D call TRBD1 (5 bases). The CDR3 contains 16 residues. V was shortened by 3 bases and J by 7 bases, with 18 bases between the two germline ends. Germline V CDR1 and CDR2: MDHEN, SYDVKM. DNA of the CDR3: TGTGCCAGCAGTTTCTCGTCTAAGGGACTAGCTGAAAAACTGTTTTTT. The encoded protein is CASSFSSKGLAEKLFF. The complete variable domain, with remaining parts taken from reference TRBV28 and TRBJ1-4, reads DVKVTQSSRYLVKRTGEKVFLECVQDMDHENMFWYRQDPGLGLRLIYFSYDVKMKEKGDIPEGYSVSREKKERFSLILESASTNQTSMYLCASSFSSKGLAEKLFFGSGTQLSVL.

In its sample, this clone was seen once. The chain carries TRBV30 and TRBJ1-5; possibly TRBD1 for D (5 bases). Germline-derived CDR1 and CDR2 are GTSNPN and SVGIG (reference sequence). The CDR3 has 13 amino acids. Trimming stripped 1 base from V and 3 bases from J, with 7 bases between. This CDR3 reads CAWSGDVNQPQHF. DNA for the CDR3: TGTGCCTGGAGTGGGGACGTCAATCAGCCCCAGCATTTT.

This clone was observed a few times. Other DNA variants within this sample encode the same CDR3. V usage is TRBV29-1 and J usage is TRBJ2-1, with 9 bases matching TRBD1. Germline-derived CDR1 and CDR2 are SQVTM and ANQGSEA. The length of the CDR3 is 10 residues. Unmatched junction bases numbered 0, after V lost 3 bases and J lost 12 bases. The CDR3 sequence: CSVETGGQFF. Written as DNA, the CDR3 is TGCAGCGTTGAGACAGGGGGGCAGTTCTTC.

The J gene is TRBJ2-2, the V gene TRBV14; tentatively, D is TRBD1 (5 bases). The CDR3 is 14 amino acids. Germline V gene lookup returns CDR1 SGHDN and CDR2 FVKESK. V was pared by 4 bases and J by 4 bases, with 10 bases between. The CDR3 region is CASSLRRGTGELFF. DNA of the CDR3: TGTGCCAGCAGCCTCCGAAGGGGCACCGGGGAGCTGTTTTTT.

The gene calls are TRBV7-2 and TRBJ2-6; a possible D gene is TRBD1 (6 bases). Germline-derived CDR1 and CDR2 are SGHTA and FQGNSA. CDR3 length: 15 amino acids. The V gene lost 5 bases and the J gene lost 1 base, with 9 bases spanning the gap. The CDR3 region is CASSLTGSGANVLTF. The CDR3 DNA reads TGTGCCAGCAGCCTTACAGGGTCTGGGGCCAACGTCCTGACTTTC.

V and J are TRBV4-1 and TRBJ1-5, with D perhaps matching TRBD1 (5 bases). Germline V gene lookup returns CDR1 MGHRA and CDR2 YSYEKL. The CDR3 is made up of 15 amino acids. Between the trimmed V and J ends, which lost 2 bases and 3 bases, there was a span of 11 bases. Written as DNA, the CDR3 is TGCGCCAGCAGCCAAATGGGACCGGACAATCAGCCCCAGCATTTT. It is translated as CASSQMGPDNQPQHF.

This clone was recorded only once. V and J are TRBV30 and TRBJ2-3; 10 bases fit TRBD2. The ends lost 3 bases at V and 5 bases at J; junction bases unmatched: 11. Germline V CDR1 and CDR2: GTSNPN, SVGIG (reference sequence). This CDR3 is 16 amino acids long. CDR3 coding DNA: TGTGCCTGGAGCTCGGGGAGCGGGGGGGCCTTAGATACGCAGTATTTT. As protein: CAWSSGSGGALDTQYF.

The genes are TRBV11-2 and TRBJ2-1, with D hard to call. Deletions cut 7 bases from V and 4 bases from J, with 14 bases between. Germline V lookup: CDR1 SGHAT, CDR2 FQNNGV. The CDR3 loop spans 14 amino acids. The CDR3 region has the DNA TGTGCCAGCACCAAAGGCCCTACTTACAATGAGCAGTTCTTC. Its protein is CASTKGPTYNEQFF.

The J gene is TRBJ2-7, the V gene TRBV29-1; D gene ambiguous. The germline gives CDR1 SQVTM, CDR2 ANQGSEA. The CDR3 spans 12 residues. The V end was cut by 2 bases, the J end by 6 bases, with 11 bases between. The CDR3 DNA follows: TGCAGCGTTGAATCCCTAAAGACCGAGCAGTACTTC. Translation: CSVESLKTEQYF.

The chain is built from TRBV10-3 and TRBJ2-2; the D gene is possibly TRBD2 (5 bases). The CDR3 is made up of 13 amino acids. V dropped 6 bases and J dropped 8 bases, with 13 bases sitting between them. Germline CDR1 reads ENHRY; CDR2 reads SYGVKD. The chain's CDR3 is CAIRAEGVGELFF. In DNA form, the CDR3 reads TGTGCCATCAGGGCTGAGGGAGTTGGGGAGCTGTTTTTT.

The chain's CDR3 is CASDPGRISYEQYF. The CDR3 nucleotides read TGTGCCAGTGATCCGGGACGGATTTCCTACGAGCAGTACTTC. This chain uses TRBV6-4 with TRBJ2-7; D may match TRBD1 or TRBD2 (5 bases each). Trimming stripped 9 bases from V and 1 base from J, with 16 bases between. Per the germline V gene, CDR1 is MRHNA and CDR2 is SNTAGT. There are 14 residues in the CDR3.

This clone appeared once. The chain carries TRBV6-6 and TRBJ2-7; TRBD1 aligns across 10 bases. V was pared by 4 bases and J by 1 base, with 4 bases of the junction left unmatched. The CDR3 has 15 residues. Germline CDR1 reads MNHNY; CDR2 reads SVGAGI (reference sequence). In DNA form, the CDR3 reads TGTGCCAGCAGTTGGGGACAGGGGAGTTCCTACGAGCAGTACTTC. Its translation: CASSWGQGSSYEQYF.

The chain combines TRBV30 with TRBJ1-6; 7 bases map to TRBD1. Trimming took 3 bases from V and 8 from J; bases not matched to a gene: 10. This CDR3 has 15 amino acids. Per germline, CDR1 GTSNPN and CDR2 SVGIG (reference sequence). CDR3 in DNA: TGTGCCTGGAGCGTCCCGGGACAGTGGGATTCACCCCTCCACTTT. Translating it yields CAWSVPGQWDSPLHF.

This chain links TRBV6-1 with TRBJ2-1, with unresolved D. Germline assignment: CDR1 MNHNS and CDR2 SASEGT. V was shortened by 6 bases and J by 2 bases, with 14 bases between the two germline ends. The CDR3 spans 15 residues. CDR3 loop: CASRHRRFAYNEQFF. The CDR3 region has the DNA TGTGCCAGCAGGCACCGAAGGTTCGCCTACAATGAGCAGTTCTTC.

The V call is TRBV11-2, the J call TRBJ2-4, with a weak D call TRBD2 (5 bases). CDR3 length: 14 amino acids. Trimming removed 7 bases at V and 6 bases at J, with 16 bases between. The germline V gene has CDR1 SGHAT and CDR2 FQNNGV. The CDR3 coding sequence is TGTGCCAGCACCCAGGAGAGGGTGGGAAACATTCAGTACTTC. This translates into CASTQERVGNIQYF. Full variable domain (missing parts from reference TRBV11-2 and TRBJ2-4): EAGVAQSPRYKIIEKRQSVAFWCNPISGHATLYWYQQILGQGPKLLIQFQNNGVVDDSQLPKDRFSAERLKGVDSTLKIQPAKLEDSAVYLCASTQERVGNIQYFGAGTRLSVL.

The sample holds one count of this clone. J is TRBJ1-2 and V is TRBV28, with no clear D. The CDR3 sequence is 15 residues long. In germline, CDR1 is MDHEN, CDR2 SYDVKM. V dropped 6 bases and J dropped 4 bases, with 18 bases sitting between them. CDR3 coding DNA: TGTGCCAGCAGCACCAAGAGTGCCAGGAGCTATGGCTACACCTTC. This codes for CASSTKSARSYGYTF.

Ten or more counts support this clone. V gene TRBV28 combines with J gene TRBJ1-3; D is unresolved. The CDR3 is 13 residues long. Looked up from germline, CDR1 is MDHEN and CDR2 is SYDVKM. Trimming cost V 7 bases and J 0 bases, with 7 bases left between them. The CDR3 DNA reads as TGTGCCAGCACAACAATCTCTGGAAACACCATATATTTT. This translates into CASTTISGNTIYF.

The rearrangement uses TRBV6-5 and TRBJ1-2, with 7 bases matching TRBD1. The V and J ends lost 6 bases and 8 bases, in that order; junction bases with no gene match: 9. CDR3 length equals 13 residues. Germline V CDR1 and CDR2: MNHEY, SVGAGI. CDR3 nucleotides: TGTGCCAGCAGCTTAACAGGGGCGGGCGGCTACACCTTC. Its translation is CASSLTGAGGYTF.